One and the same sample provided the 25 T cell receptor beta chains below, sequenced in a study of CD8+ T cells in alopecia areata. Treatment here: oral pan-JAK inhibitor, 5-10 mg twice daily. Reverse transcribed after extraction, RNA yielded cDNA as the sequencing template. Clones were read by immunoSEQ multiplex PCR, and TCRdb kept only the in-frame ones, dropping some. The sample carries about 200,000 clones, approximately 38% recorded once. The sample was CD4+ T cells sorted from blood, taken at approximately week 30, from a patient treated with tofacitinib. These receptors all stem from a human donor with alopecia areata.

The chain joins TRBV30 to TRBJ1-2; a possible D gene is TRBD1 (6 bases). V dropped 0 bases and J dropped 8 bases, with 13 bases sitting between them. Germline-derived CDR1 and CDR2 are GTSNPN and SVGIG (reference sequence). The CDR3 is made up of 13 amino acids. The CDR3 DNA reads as TGTGCCTGGAGTGTACTACAGGGAGCAGGCTACACCTTC. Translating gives CAWSVLQGAGYTF.

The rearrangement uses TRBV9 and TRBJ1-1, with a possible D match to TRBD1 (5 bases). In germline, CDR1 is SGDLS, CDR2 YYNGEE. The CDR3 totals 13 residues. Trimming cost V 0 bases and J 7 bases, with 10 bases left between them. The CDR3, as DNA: TGTGCCAGCAGCGTAGAGACTGACAGTGAAGCTTTCTTT. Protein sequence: CASSVETDSEAFF. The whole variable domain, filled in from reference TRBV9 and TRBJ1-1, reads DSGVTQTPKHLITATGQRVTLRCSPRSGDLSVYWYQQSLDQGLQFLIQYYNGEERAKGNILERFSAQQFPDLHSELNLSSLELGDSALYFCASSVETDSEAFFGQGTRLTVV.

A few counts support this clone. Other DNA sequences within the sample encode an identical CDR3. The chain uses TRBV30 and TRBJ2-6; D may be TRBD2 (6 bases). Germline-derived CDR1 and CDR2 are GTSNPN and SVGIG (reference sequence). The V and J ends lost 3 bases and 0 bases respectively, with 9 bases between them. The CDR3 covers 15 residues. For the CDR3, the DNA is TGTGCCTGGAGCCACGGGGGCTCTGGGGCCAACGTCCTGACTTTC. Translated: CAWSHGGSGANVLTF. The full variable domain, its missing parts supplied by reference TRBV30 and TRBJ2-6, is SQTIHQWPATLVQPVGSPLSLECTVEGTSNPNLYWYRQAAGRGLQLLFYSVGIGQISSEVPQNLSASRPQDRQFILSSKKLLLSDSGFYLCAWSHGGSGANVLTFGAGSRLTVL.

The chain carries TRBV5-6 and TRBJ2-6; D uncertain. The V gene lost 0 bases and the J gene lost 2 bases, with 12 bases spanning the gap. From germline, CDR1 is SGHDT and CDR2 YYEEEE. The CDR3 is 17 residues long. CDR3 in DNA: TGTGCCAGCAGCTTGGAAAGGCTCCGGGCTGGGGCCAACGTCCTGACTTTC. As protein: CASSLERLRAGANVLTF.

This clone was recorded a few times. CDR3 DNA: TGTGCCAGCAGCCCATCAAGGGGTGAAGCTTTCTTT. The encoded protein is CASSPSRGEAFF. The J gene is TRBJ1-1, the V gene TRBV7-2; possibly TRBD1 for D (5 bases). CDR3 length: 12 amino acids. The V end was cut by 5 bases, the J end by 7 bases, with 11 bases between. CDR1 and CDR2 (germline): SGHTA, FQGNSA.

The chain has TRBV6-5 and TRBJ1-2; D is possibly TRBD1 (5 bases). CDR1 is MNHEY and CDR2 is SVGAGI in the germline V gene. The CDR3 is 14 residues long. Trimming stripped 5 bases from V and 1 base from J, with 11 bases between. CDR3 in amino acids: CASSVGENNYGYTF. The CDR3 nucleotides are TGTGCCAGCAGTGTAGGGGAGAATAACTATGGCTACACCTTC.

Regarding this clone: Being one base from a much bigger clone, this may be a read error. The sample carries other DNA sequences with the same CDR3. The DNA for the CDR3 is TGTGCCAGTAGTATCGGGCTCTCCTACAATGAGCAGTTCTTC. Translating it yields CASSIGLSYNEQFF. This sequence joins TRBV19 and TRBJ2-1; no clear D gene. CDR1 and CDR2 from the germline V gene are LNHDA and SQIVND (reference sequence). This CDR3 has 14 amino acids. Trimming cost V 3 bases and J 0 bases, with 6 bases left between them.

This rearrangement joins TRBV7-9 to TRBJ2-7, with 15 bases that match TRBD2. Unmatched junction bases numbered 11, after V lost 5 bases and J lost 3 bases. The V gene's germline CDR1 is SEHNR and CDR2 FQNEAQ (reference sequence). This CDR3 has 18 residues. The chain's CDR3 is CASSPRGLAGGRDYEQYF. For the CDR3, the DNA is TGTGCCAGCAGCCCAAGGGGACTAGCGGGAGGTAGAGACTACGAGCAGTACTTC. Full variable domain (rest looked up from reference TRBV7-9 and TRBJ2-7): DTGVSQNPRHKITKRGQNVTFRCDPISEHNRLYWYRQTLGQGPEFLTYFQNEAQLEKSRLLSDRFSAERPKGSFSTLEIQRTEQGDSAMYLCASSPRGLAGGRDYEQYFGPGTRLTVT.

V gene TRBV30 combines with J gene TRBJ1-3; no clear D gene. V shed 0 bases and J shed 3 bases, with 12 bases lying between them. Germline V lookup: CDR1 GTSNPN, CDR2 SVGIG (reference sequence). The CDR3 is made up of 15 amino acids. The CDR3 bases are TGTGCCTGGAGTGTCGAGGGATTCTTTGGAAACACCATATATTTT. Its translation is CAWSVEGFFGNTIYF.

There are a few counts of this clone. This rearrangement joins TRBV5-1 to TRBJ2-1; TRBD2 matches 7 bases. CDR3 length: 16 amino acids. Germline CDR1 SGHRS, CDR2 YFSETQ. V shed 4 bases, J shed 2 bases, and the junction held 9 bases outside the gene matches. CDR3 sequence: CASSRGLEITYNEQFF. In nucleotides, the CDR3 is TGCGCCAGCAGCCGTGGACTAGAGATCACCTACAATGAGCAGTTCTTC.

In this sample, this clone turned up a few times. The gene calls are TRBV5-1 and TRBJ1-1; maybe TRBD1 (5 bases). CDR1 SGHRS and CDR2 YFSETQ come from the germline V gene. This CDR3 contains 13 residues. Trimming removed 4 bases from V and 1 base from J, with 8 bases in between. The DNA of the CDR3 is TGCGCCAGCAGCGGGGCAGAGAACACTGAAGCTTTCTTT. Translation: CASSGAENTEAFF.

For the CDR3, the DNA is TGTGCCAGCAGTTCTCCAGGGGCCCTCGGCGAGCAGTACTTC. Its protein product is CASSSPGALGEQYF. V is TRBV6-5 and J is TRBJ2-7; D possibly corresponds to TRBD1 (6 bases). The germline V and J ends were trimmed by 4 bases and 6 bases, with 16 bases remaining between them. The CDR3 has 14 amino acids. CDR1 and CDR2 from the germline V gene are MNHEY and SVGAGI.

The CDR3 DNA reads as TGCGCCAGCAGACATTCTAGCGGACCATTCTACGAGCAGTACTTC. This codes for CASRHSSGPFYEQYF. The rearrangement uses TRBV5-1 and TRBJ2-7; 7 bases map to TRBD2. V was pared by 5 bases and J by 3 bases, with 11 bases of the junction left unmatched. Germline assignment: CDR1 SGHRS and CDR2 YFSETQ. The CDR3 runs 15 residues.

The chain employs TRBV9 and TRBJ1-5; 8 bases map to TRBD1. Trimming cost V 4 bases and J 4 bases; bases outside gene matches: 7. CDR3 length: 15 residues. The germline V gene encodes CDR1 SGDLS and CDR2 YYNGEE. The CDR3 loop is CASSRQGQENQPQHF. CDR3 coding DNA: TGTGCCAGCAGCCGCCAGGGACAGGAAAATCAGCCCCAGCATTTT.

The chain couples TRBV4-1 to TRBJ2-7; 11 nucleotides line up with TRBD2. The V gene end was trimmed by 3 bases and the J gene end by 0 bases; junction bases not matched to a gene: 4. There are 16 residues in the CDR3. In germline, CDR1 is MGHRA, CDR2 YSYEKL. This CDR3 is CASSQPTSGSSYEQYF. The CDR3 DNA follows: TGCGCCAGCAGCCAGCCAACTAGCGGGAGCTCCTACGAGCAGTACTTC.

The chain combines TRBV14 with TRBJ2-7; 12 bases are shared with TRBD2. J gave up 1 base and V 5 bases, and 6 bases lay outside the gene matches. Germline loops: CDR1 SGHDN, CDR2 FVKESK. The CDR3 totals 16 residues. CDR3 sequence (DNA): TGTGCCAGCAGCAGCCCTAGCGGGAGGGCATCCTACGAGCAGTACTTC. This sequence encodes CASSSPSGRASYEQYF.

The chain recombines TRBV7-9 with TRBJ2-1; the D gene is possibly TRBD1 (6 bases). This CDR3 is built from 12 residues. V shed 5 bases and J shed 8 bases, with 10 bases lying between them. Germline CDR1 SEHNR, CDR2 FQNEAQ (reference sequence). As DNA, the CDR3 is TGTGCCAGCAGCCCCCAGGGGTATGAGCAGTTCTTC. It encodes CASSPQGYEQFF.

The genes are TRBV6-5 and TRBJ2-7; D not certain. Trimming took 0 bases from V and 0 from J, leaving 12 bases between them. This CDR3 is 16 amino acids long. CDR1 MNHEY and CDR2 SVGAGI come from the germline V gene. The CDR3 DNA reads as TGTGCCAGCAGTTACTCGAGGTCAGAGTTCTCCTACGAGCAGTACTTC. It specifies CASSYSRSEFSYEQYF.

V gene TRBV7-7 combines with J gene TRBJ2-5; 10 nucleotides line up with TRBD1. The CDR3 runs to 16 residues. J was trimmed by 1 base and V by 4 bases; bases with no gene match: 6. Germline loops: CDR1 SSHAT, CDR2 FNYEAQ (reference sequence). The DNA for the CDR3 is TGTGCCAGCAGCTCGCCGGGACAGGGGATCCAAGAGACCCAGTACTTC. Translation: CASSSPGQGIQETQYF.

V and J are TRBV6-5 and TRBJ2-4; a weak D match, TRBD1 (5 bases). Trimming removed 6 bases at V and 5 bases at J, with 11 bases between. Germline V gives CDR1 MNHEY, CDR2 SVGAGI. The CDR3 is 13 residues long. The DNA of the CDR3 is TGTGCCAGCAGGGACACCGGGCAAAACATTCAGTACTTC. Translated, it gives CASRDTGQNIQYF.

The CDR3 loop reads CASSLAGSAAEKLFF. The CDR3 DNA follows: TGTGCCAGCAGCTTAGCCGGCAGCGCAGCTGAAAAACTGTTTTTT. The V call is TRBV7-2, the J call TRBJ1-4, with D hard to call. Per the germline V gene, CDR1 is SGHTA and CDR2 is FQGNSA. V shed 0 bases and J shed 7 bases, with 12 bases lying between them. This CDR3 comprises 15 residues.

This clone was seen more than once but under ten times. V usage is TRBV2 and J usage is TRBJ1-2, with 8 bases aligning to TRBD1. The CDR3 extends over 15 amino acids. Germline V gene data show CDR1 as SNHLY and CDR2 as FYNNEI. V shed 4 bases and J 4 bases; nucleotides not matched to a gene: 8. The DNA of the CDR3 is TGTGCCAGCAGTGTGGGTAGAACAGGGGGCTATGGCTACACCTTC. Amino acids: CASSVGRTGGYGYTF.

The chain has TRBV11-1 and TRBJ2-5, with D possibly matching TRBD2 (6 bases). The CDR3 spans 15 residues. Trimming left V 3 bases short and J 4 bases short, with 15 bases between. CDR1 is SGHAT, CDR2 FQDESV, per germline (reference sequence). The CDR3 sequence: CASSFNSGAGETQYF. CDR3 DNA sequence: TGTGCCAGCAGCTTTAATAGCGGAGCGGGAGAGACCCAGTACTTC.

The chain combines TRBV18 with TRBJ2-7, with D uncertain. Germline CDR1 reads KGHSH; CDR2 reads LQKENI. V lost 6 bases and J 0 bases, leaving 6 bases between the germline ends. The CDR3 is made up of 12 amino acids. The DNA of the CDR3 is TGTGCCAGCTCCTCGACCTCCTACGAGCAGTACTTC. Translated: CASSSTSYEQYF.

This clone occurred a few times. CDR3 residues: CASRPLTGGAGSGYTF. The CDR3 DNA is TGTGCCAGCAGACCTCTCACAGGGGGCGCGGGTAGTGGCTACACCTTC. The J gene is TRBJ1-2, the V gene TRBV27; 9 positions match TRBD1. The CDR3 runs to 16 residues. V lost 6 bases and J lost 7; bases outside the gene matches: 15. CDR1 and CDR2 from the germline V gene are MNHEY and SMNVEV (reference sequence).